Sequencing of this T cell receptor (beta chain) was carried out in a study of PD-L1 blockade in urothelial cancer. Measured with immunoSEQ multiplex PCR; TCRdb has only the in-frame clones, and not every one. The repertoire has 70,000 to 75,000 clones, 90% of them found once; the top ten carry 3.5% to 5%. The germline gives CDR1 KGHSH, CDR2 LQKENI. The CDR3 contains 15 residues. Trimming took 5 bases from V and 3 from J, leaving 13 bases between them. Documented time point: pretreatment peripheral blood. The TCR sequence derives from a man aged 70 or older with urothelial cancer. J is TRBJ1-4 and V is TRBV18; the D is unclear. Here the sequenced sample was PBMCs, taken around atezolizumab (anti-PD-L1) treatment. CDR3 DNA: TGTGCCAGCTCATCTGACGGGGTTGCTAATGAAAAACTGTTTTTT. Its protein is CASSSDGVANEKLFF. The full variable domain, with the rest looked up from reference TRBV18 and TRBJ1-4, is NAGVMQNPRHLVRRRGQEARLRCSPMKGHSHVYWYRQLPEEGLKFMVYLQKENIIDESGMPKERFSAEFPKEGPSILRIQQVVRGDSAAYFCASSSDGVANEKLFFGSGTQLSVL.